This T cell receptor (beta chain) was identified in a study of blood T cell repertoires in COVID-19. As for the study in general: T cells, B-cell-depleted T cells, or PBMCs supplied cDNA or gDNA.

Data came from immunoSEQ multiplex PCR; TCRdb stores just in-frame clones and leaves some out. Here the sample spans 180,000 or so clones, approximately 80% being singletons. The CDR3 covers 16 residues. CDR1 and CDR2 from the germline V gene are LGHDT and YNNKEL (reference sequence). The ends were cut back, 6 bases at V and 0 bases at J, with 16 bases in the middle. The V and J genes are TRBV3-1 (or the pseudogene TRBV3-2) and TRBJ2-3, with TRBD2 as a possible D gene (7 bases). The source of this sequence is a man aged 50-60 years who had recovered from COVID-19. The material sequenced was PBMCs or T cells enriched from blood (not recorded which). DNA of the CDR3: TGTGCCAGCAGGGGGGGGGCAGCCCCTAGCACAGATACGCAGTATTTT. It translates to CASRGGAAPSTDTQYF.